The next 4 T cell receptor beta chains were all read from a single sample in a study of blood T cell repertoires in COVID-19. Assay used: immunoSEQ multiplex PCR; TCRdb lists only in-frame clones, some missing. The sample lists fewer than 300,000 clones; approximately 80% were seen once. The sample taken for sequencing was peripheral blood. Receptors originate from a human donor in a cohort sampled during active COVID-19.

The chain has TRBV21-1 and TRBJ1-3; the table's D call of TRBD1 was not tested on the DNA. TRBV21-1 is a known pseudogene. The CDR3 loop spans 21 amino acids. The CDR3 spells CASSKRRRTEGLGGSGNTIYF. CDR3 coding DNA: TGTGCCAGCAGCAAGAGAAGGAGGACAGAGGGCCTTGGGGGCTCTGGAAACACCATATATTTT.

This clone has a handful of counts. The V gene is TRBV4-2, the J gene TRBJ1-2; possible D gene TRBD1, 5 bases. There are 17 residues in the CDR3. Germline V CDR1 and CDR2: LGHNA, YNFKEQ. Trimming cost V 1 base and J 5 bases, with 20 bases left between them. The CDR3 sequence: CASSQVGGGEGQYGYTF. CDR3 nucleotide sequence: TGTGCCAGCAGCCAAGTAGGCGGGGGGGAGGGCCAGTATGGCTACACCTTC.

The chain has TRBV6-5 and TRBJ2-6, with TRBD2 as a possible D gene (5 bases). Germline CDR1 is MNHEY and CDR2 is SVGAGI. This CDR3 has 15 amino acids. Deletions cut 6 bases from V and 1 base from J, with 10 bases between. The CDR3 protein is CASRAPGSGANVLTF. Written as DNA, the CDR3 is TGTGCCAGCAGGGCCCCGGGGTCTGGGGCCAACGTCCTGACTTTC.

The rearrangement joins TRBV5-1 to TRBJ2-5; possible D gene TRBD1, 5 bases. Germline V gives CDR1 SGHRS, CDR2 YFSETQ. The V and J ends lost 2 bases and 4 bases respectively, with 6 bases between them. The CDR3 length is 12 residues. CDR3 in amino acids: CASSFGAETQYF. CDR3 nucleotides: TGCGCCAGCAGCTTTGGGGCAGAGACCCAGTACTTC.